These 15 T cell receptor beta chains were all obtained from the same sample, sequenced in a study of response to subunit inactivated influenza vaccine. TCRdb redid the calling of the RT-PCR reads with MiXCR, one entry per CDR3 protein. This table holds around 530,000 distinct CDR3 sequences, 15% to 20% found once. The starting material was CD4+ T cells sorted from PBMCs, obtained about 23 months after vaccination. All receptors derive from a man aged 50 to 75 who received an inactivated influenza vaccine.

The chain uses TRBV28 and TRBJ2-5; 7 bases agree with TRBD1. The CDR3 is 14 amino acids. The trim removed 9 bases at V and 5 bases at J, leaving 12 bases unmatched. The germline V gene encodes CDR1 MDHEN and CDR2 SYDVKM. The CDR3 protein is CARKNRGIRETQYF. CDR3 DNA: TGTGCCAGAAAGAACAGGGGCATTCGGGAGACCCAGTACTTC.

This clonotype was detected a few times. The chain is built from TRBV9 and TRBJ1-5; 7 bases are a match to TRBD1. Germline V CDR1 and CDR2: SGDLS, YYNGEE. This CDR3 contains 16 residues. V shed 0 bases and J 3 bases; nucleotides not matched to a gene: 6. Written as DNA, the CDR3 is TGTGCCAGCAGCGTAGGTGGAGGGGGCGTCAATCAGCCCCAGCATTTT. Protein: CASSVGGGGVNQPQHF.

This clonotype was counted only a few times. This chain links TRBV6-2 or TRBV6-3 with TRBJ2-7; no clear D. Germline V gene sequence: CDR1 MNHEY, CDR2 SVGEGT. This CDR3 has 13 residues. Trimming took off 5 bases at V and 5 bases at J, with 13 bases between the two ends. CDR3 region: CASSATLYNEQYF. The CDR3 DNA follows: TGTGCCAGCAGTGCGACCTTATACAACGAGCAGTACTTC.

The rearrangement links TRBV7-2 to TRBJ1-5; 7 nucleotides line up with TRBD1. Germline-derived CDR1 and CDR2 are SGHTA and FQGNSA. Trimming cost V 6 bases and J 4 bases; bases outside gene matches: 9. This CDR3 contains 15 residues. The CDR3 sequence is CASRGESGGNQPQHF. DNA of the CDR3: TGTGCCAGCAGGGGGGAGTCAGGGGGTAATCAGCCCCAGCATTTT.

The table lists this clonotype with a few counts. The chain carries TRBV5-1 and TRBJ2-2; 8 bases are a match to TRBD1. Germline values: CDR1 SGHRS, CDR2 YFSETQ. Germline trimming cut 4 bases from V and 3 bases from J; bases unmatched to any gene: 5. CDR3 length: 15 residues. The CDR3 DNA is TGCGCCAGCAGCGTGACAGGGGTCGACACCGGGGAGCTGTTTTTT. Translating it yields CASSVTGVDTGELFF.

This clonotype was observed a few times. The chain has TRBV7-3 and TRBJ2-3, with 8 bases aligning to TRBD2. V lost 3 bases to trimming and J lost 5 bases; unmatched junction nucleotides: 10. Germline V lookup: CDR1 SGHTA, CDR2 FQGTGA. The CDR3 sequence is 16 residues long. The CDR3 DNA follows: TGTGCCAGCAGCTTGGTACCCGGGGGGGCCCAAGATACGCAGTATTTT. This encodes CASSLVPGGAQDTQYF.

In this sample, this clonotype turned up a few times. This rearrangement joins TRBV5-1 to TRBJ2-3; D gene ambiguous. Per germline, CDR1 SGHRS and CDR2 YFSETQ. The CDR3 is made up of 15 amino acids. V was pared by 4 bases and J by 0 bases, with 12 bases between. The CDR3: CASSLEIQSTDTQYF. CDR3 bases: TGCGCCAGCAGCCTCGAGATACAGAGCACAGATACGCAGTATTTT.

This clonotype was recorded a few times. The CDR3 protein is CASSIGWGYNEQFF. Here the CDR3 DNA reads TGTGCCAGTAGTATCGGCTGGGGATACAATGAGCAGTTCTTC. This chain links TRBV19 with TRBJ2-1, with no clear D. Germline V gives CDR1 LNHDA, CDR2 SQIVND (reference sequence). This CDR3 region has 14 residues. Trimming removed 3 bases at V and 4 bases at J, with 10 bases between.

The genes are TRBV27 and TRBJ2-7; 7 bases agree with TRBD1. CDR3 length: 16 amino acids. J was trimmed by 0 bases and V by 0 bases; bases with no gene match: 5. CDR1 is MNHEY, CDR2 SMNVEV, per germline (reference sequence). As DNA, the CDR3 is TGTGCCAGCAGTTTATCGACAGGGAGCTACTCCTACGAGCAGTACTTC. Translation gives CASSLSTGSYSYEQYF.

This clonotype was recorded a few times. The J gene is TRBJ1-2, the V gene TRBV28; D is uncertain. This CDR3 has 14 amino acids. Germline V CDR1 and CDR2: MDHEN, SYDVKM. V was pared by 8 bases and J by 4 bases, with 17 bases between. In nucleotides, the CDR3 is TGTGCCAGCTGGGCCTCGGTTGGCAGCTATGGCTACACCTTC. This codes for CASWASVGSYGYTF.

The chain combines TRBV28 with TRBJ2-7; TRBD2 might be the D (6 bases). Germline CDR1 reads MDHEN; CDR2 reads SYDVKM. The CDR3 is 13 amino acids. Trimming cost V 8 bases and J 2 bases, with 13 bases left between them. CDR3 nucleotides: TGTGCCAGCCTAACCCAGCGGGCCTACGAGCAGTACTTC. It yields the protein CASLTQRAYEQYF.

The sample holds a few counts of this clonotype. The rearrangement links TRBV12-3 or TRBV12-4 to TRBJ2-1, with unresolved D. With 5 bases removed from V and 1 base from J, the gap between germline ends came to 12 bases. The CDR3 loop spans 15 amino acids. The CDR3 region is CASSPLGGSYNEQFF. CDR3 bases: TGTGCCAGCAGTCCCTTGGGTGGGTCCTACAATGAGCAGTTCTTC.

This clonotype was observed a handful of times. The V and J genes are TRBV7-8 and TRBJ2-1, with D unresolved. The germline V and J ends were trimmed by 3 bases and 0 bases, with 6 bases remaining between them. The CDR3 extends over 14 amino acids. From germline, CDR1 is SGHVS and CDR2 FQNEAQ. For the CDR3, the DNA is TGTGCCAGCAGCTTTGGTATCTCCTACAATGAGCAGTTCTTC. Translated: CASSFGISYNEQFF. Variable domain in full (rest from reference TRBV7-8 and TRBJ2-1): GAGVSQSPRYKVAKRGQDVALRCDPISGHVSLFWYQQALGQGPEFLTYFQNEAQLDKSGLPSDRFFAERPEGSVSTLKIQRTQQEDSAVYLCASSFGISYNEQFFGPGTRLTVL.

This clonotype was observed a handful of times. The V and J genes are TRBV4-3 and TRBJ1-2; possibly TRBD1 for D (6 bases). CDR1 LGHNA and CDR2 YSLEER come from the germline V gene. The CDR3 covers 15 residues. V was pared by 3 bases and J by 0 bases, with 11 bases between. CDR3 sequence: CASSHSQGPNYGYTF. The CDR3 DNA is TGCGCCAGCAGCCACTCACAGGGACCTAACTATGGCTACACCTTC.

The chain couples TRBV21-1 to TRBJ1-1; the table gives TRBD1 as D, unverified against the DNA. TRBV21-1 is a documented pseudogene. The CDR3 runs 16 residues. Written as DNA, the CDR3 is TGTGCCAGCAGCAAAAGTCATACACAGGCGAACACTGAAGCTTTCTTT. Protein: CASSKSHTQANTEAFF.